This T cell receptor (beta chain) derives from a study of shared clonotypes between healthy human individuals. Study-wide points: Naive subsets usually exceeded memory subsets in estimated richness. Genetic and exposure-history diversity was limited by the few donors.

V was pared by 1 base and J by 2 bases, with 12 bases between. Germline V gene data show CDR1 as MNHEY and CDR2 as SVGAGI. The CDR3 totals 15 residues. Terminally differentiated effector memory CD45RA+ cells were excluded from the naive CD8 cells, which were CD45RO-negative and positively selected for CCR7. Comments on this clone: Its antigen remains unidentified.

Researchers divided each subset's genomic DNA evenly across several immunoSEQ plates. In the study's own analysis: ImmunoSEQ junction-only sequences lacked quality scores, so their filtering differed. Libraries were prepared by immunoSEQ multiplex PCR; TCRdb keeps only in-frame clonotypes and omits some of them. The DNA was the basis for D and trimming; V, J and clone size are from that table. Among approximately 650,000 clones listed, around 95% were seen once. The sequence came from a woman aged 25-40 years in good health. The chain combines TRBV6-5 with TRBJ2-7; TRBD1 is a possible D gene (5 bases). Material for sequencing was naive CD8+ T cells sorted from blood. The CDR3 protein is CASSYLAGNPYEQYF. CDR3 bases: TGTGCCAGCAGTTACTTAGCAGGGAACCCCTACGAGCAGTACTTC.